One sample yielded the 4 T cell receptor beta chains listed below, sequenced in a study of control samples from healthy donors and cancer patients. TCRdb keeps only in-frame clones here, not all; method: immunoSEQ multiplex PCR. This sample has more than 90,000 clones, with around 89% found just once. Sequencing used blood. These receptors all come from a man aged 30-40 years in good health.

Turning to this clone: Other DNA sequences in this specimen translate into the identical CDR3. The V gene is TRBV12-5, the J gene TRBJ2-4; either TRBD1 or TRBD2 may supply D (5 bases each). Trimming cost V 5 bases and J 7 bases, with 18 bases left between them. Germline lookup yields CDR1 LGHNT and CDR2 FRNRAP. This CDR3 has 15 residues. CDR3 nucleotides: TGTGCTAGTGGTCCCGAAGACAGAGGGCATAACATTCAGTACTTC. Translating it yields CASGPEDRGHNIQYF.

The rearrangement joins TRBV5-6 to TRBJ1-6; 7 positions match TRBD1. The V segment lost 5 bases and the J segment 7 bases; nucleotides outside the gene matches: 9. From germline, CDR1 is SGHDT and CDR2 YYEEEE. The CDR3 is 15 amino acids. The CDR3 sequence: CASSKIDRVNSPLHF. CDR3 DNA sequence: TGTGCCAGCAGTAAGATCGACAGGGTAAATTCACCCCTCCACTTT.

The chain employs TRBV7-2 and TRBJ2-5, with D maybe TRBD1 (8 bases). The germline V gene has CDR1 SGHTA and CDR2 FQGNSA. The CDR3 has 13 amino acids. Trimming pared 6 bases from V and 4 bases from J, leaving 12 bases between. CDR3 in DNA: TGTGCCAGCAGTTACAGGGGGGGAGAGACCCAGTACTTC. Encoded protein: CASSYRGGETQYF. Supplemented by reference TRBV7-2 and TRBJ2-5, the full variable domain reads GAGVSQSPSNKVTEKGKDVELRCDPISGHTALYWYRQSLGQGLEFLIYFQGNSAPDKSGLPSDRFSAERTGGSVSTLTIQRTQQEDSAVYLCASSYRGGETQYFGPGTRLLVL.

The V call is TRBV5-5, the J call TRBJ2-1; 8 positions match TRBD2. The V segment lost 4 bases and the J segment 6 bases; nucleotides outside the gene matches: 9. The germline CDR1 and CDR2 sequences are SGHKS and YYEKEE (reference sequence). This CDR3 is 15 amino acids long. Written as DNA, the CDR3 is TGTGCCAGCAGCGCCTATAGCGGGATGTTCAATGAGCAGTTCTTC. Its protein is CASSAYSGMFNEQFF. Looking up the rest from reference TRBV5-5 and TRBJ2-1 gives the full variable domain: DAGVTQSPTHLIKTRGQQVTLRCSPISGHKSVSWYQQVLGQGPQFIFQYYEKEERGRGNFPDRFSARQFPNYSSELNVNALLLGDSALYLCASSAYSGMFNEQFFGPGTRLTVL.